The TCR beta chain under discussion was sequenced for a study of T cells of healthy individuals. TCRdb called the 5' RACE reads again in MiXCR, with one record for every CDR3 protein. The sample shows about 60,000 distinct CDR3 sequences, 15% to 20% of them seen only once. This CDR3 has 13 amino acids. V lost 5 bases and J lost 0, with 7 bases in between. CDR1 MNHNS and CDR2 SASEGT come from the germline V gene. This clonotype originated in a human donor in good health. The rearrangement links TRBV6-1 to TRBJ1-1; D gene uncertain. The CDR3 loop is CASSPYMNTEAFF. The CDR3 DNA is TGTGCCAGCAGTCCCTACATGAACACTGAAGCTTTCTTT.